This T cell receptor beta chain was sequenced in a study of identical twins. Germline V CDR1 and CDR2: GTSNPN, SVGIG (reference sequence). The V end was cut by 3 bases, the J end by 10 bases, with 13 bases between. The CDR3 length is 12 residues. TCRdb processed the 5' RACE reads anew with MiXCR; each CDR3 protein has one entry. The sample consists of 600,000 to 700,000 distinct CDR3 sequences, about 20% of them appearing once. Separately, the same data were catalogued under a study of T cells expressing NK-cell markers.

This sequence originates from a woman aged 18-29 years in good health. Material for sequencing was PBMCs. The chain has TRBV30 and TRBJ2-1, with no clear D. The CDR3 DNA follows: TGTGCCTGGAGGGCTGGGATCCGGGAGCAGTTCTTC. Encoded protein: CAWRAGIREQFF.